Presented here are 12 T cell receptor beta chains from one specimen sequenced in a study of CD8 T cells in Susac syndrome (dated by TCRdb to between 2018 and 2021). Library generation was performed with the immunoSEQ multiplex PCR assay. RNA was extracted using the RNeasy kit, and roughly 0.5 to 1 ug of the RNA was reverse transcribed with random hexamers. TCRdb passed the public sequencing reads through fastp at Q25 and MiXCR, retaining productive beta sequences. Records with the same CDR3 protein are collapsed into one entry carrying the most frequent genes and DNA. The sample records some 110,000 distinct CDR3 sequences, about 92% of which are singletons. The ten largest make up 0.25% to 0.35% of the sample. The material sequenced was CD8+ T cells from PBMCs. These receptors all stem from a human donor with multiple sclerosis.

V is TRBV7-3 and J is TRBJ2-5; 8 bases fit TRBD2. Germline V gene data show CDR1 as SGHTA and CDR2 as FQGTGA. J gave up 5 bases and V 2 bases, and 7 bases lay outside the gene matches. This CDR3 comprises 15 residues. The DNA for the CDR3 is TGTGCCAGCAGCTTAGCCGGGGGGGCCCGGGAGACCCAGTACTTC. Residues: CASSLAGGARETQYF.

This clonotype showed up just once. V and J are TRBV30 and TRBJ1-2; D call uncertain. V was clipped by 2 bases and J by 6 bases, with 7 bases between them. CDR1 and CDR2 from the germline V gene are GTSNPN and SVGIG (reference sequence). CDR3 size: 11 residues. The CDR3 reads CAWSHGDGYTF. In DNA, the CDR3 is TGTGCCTGGAGTCATGGGGATGGCTACACCTTC.

The chain combines TRBV13 with TRBJ1-1; D is ambiguous. The CDR3 has 12 residues. Trimming removed 4 bases from V and 7 bases from J, with 10 bases in between. CDR1 and CDR2 (germline): PRHDT, FYEKMQ (reference sequence). The CDR3 nucleotides read TGTGCCAGCAGCTCACCCGTGCGTGAAGCTTTCTTT. This sequence encodes CASSSPVREAFF. The full variable domain, with the rest looked up from reference TRBV13 and TRBJ1-1, is AAGVIQSPRHLIKEKRETATLKCYPIPRHDTVYWYQQGPGQDPQFLISFYEKMQSDKGSIPDRFSAQQFSDYHSELNMSSLELGDSALYFCASSSPVREAFFGQGTRLTVV.

As regards this clonotype: One end of the junction is discordant with germline, which a read error may explain. This chain uses TRBV29-1 with TRBJ2-3; D is undetermined. The CDR3 is 14 residues long. Germline V gives CDR1 SQVTM, CDR2 ANQGSEA. CDR3 region: CSVDPDGSTDTHYF. The DNA for the CDR3 is TGCAGCGTTGACCCTGACGGAAGCACAGATACGCACTATTTT.

J is TRBJ2-5 and V is TRBV7-3; unclear D gene. The V gene's germline CDR1 is SGHTA and CDR2 FQGTGA. The CDR3 extends over 15 amino acids. Trimming shortened V by 4 bases and J by 2 bases, and 14 bases separated the two germline ends. In nucleotides, the CDR3 is TGTGCCAGCAGCTCCCACGGCAGCCCACAAGAGACCCAGTACTTC. Its translation is CASSSHGSPQETQYF.

V gene TRBV7-9 combines with J gene TRBJ2-2; 10 positions match TRBD2. Germline lookup yields CDR1 SEHNR and CDR2 FQNEAQ (reference sequence). The V and J ends lost 4 bases and 6 bases, in that order; junction bases with no gene match: 11. The CDR3 is made up of 17 amino acids. This CDR3 is CASSSRTGSGGPGELFF. CDR3 DNA: TGTGCCAGCAGCTCGCGTACCGGTAGCGGGGGGCCCGGGGAGCTGTTTTTT.

The chain recombines TRBV12-3 or TRBV12-4 with TRBJ1-2; 7 bases fit TRBD1. The CDR3 contains 13 residues. Unmatched junction bases numbered 9, after V lost 7 bases and J lost 7 bases. CDR3 loop: CASTTGRGIGYTF. CDR3 nucleotides: TGTGCCAGCACCACGGGCAGGGGGATTGGCTACACCTTC.

V is TRBV5-4 and J is TRBJ2-3, with 9 nucleotides matching TRBD1. The CDR3 length is 18 residues. Germline V gene sequence: CDR1 SGHNT, CDR2 YYREEE (reference sequence). J gave up 6 bases and V 3 bases, and 17 bases lay outside the gene matches. The CDR3 here is CASSSPDRGLFVRDTQYF. The CDR3 coding sequence is TGTGCCAGCAGCTCGCCGGACAGGGGCCTCTTCGTTCGGGATACGCAGTATTTT.

The chain has TRBV30 and TRBJ2-7, with D possibly TRBD2 on 5 matching bases. CDR1 is GTSNPN and CDR2 is SVGIG in the germline V gene (reference sequence). The V end lost 2 bases, the J end lost 5 bases, and 10 bases lay between the germline ends. The CDR3 has 12 amino acids. In DNA form, the CDR3 reads TGTGCCTGGAGTCCATCGAGGGACGAGCAGTACTTC. The encoded protein is CAWSPSRDEQYF.

The chain combines TRBV9 with TRBJ1-5; D gene ambiguous. V lost 0 bases, J lost 7 bases, and 8 bases lay in between. CDR1 SGDLS and CDR2 YYNGEE come from the germline V gene. This CDR3 has 13 amino acids. The CDR3 nucleotides are TGTGCCAGCAGCGTAGCCCCGGGGCAGCCCCAGCATTTT. It encodes CASSVAPGQPQHF.

The chain carries TRBV6-2 or TRBV6-3 and TRBJ2-3, with 10 bases that match TRBD2. This CDR3 has 17 amino acids. CDR1 is MNHEY and CDR2 is SVGEGT in the germline V gene. V was clipped by 0 bases and J by 4 bases; unmatched bases: 7. The DNA of the CDR3 is TGTGCCAGCAGTTACTCGAGTACTAGCGGGACCCCAGATACGCAGTATTTT. Residues: CASSYSSTSGTPDTQYF.

V gene TRBV20-1 combines with J gene TRBJ1-1; D is perhaps TRBD1 (5 bases). This CDR3 has 13 amino acids. Germline CDR1 is DFQATT and CDR2 is SNEGSKA (reference sequence). V shed 0 bases and J shed 6 bases, with 11 bases lying between them. CDR3 in amino acids: CSARDAGFPEAFF. The CDR3 bases are TGCAGTGCTAGAGATGCAGGGTTCCCTGAAGCTTTCTTT.